This T cell receptor (beta chain) was identified during a study of response to subunit inactivated influenza vaccine. The CDR3 spans 15 residues. Germline CDR1 and CDR2: SGDLS and YYNGEE. V was clipped by 0 bases and J by 5 bases; unmatched bases: 5. In this sample, this clonotype turned up a few times. Its antigen is not identified. Findings and caveats of the study: Researchers suggested that each seasonal influenza vaccination recruits few new T cells.

One entry per CDR3 protein results from TCRdb running MiXCR on the RT-PCR reads. The profile shows some 300,000 distinct CDR3 sequences, 20% to 25% of them singletons. This TCR came from a man aged 50-75 years who received an inactivated influenza vaccine. This chain joins TRBV9 and TRBJ2-1; TRBD2 agrees at 7 bases. The sequences come from PBMCs from blood, collected 21 months after vaccination. In nucleotides, the CDR3 is TGTGCCAGCAGCGTAGGGTTAGCGGGTGACAATGAGCAGTTCTTC. This codes for CASSVGLAGDNEQFF.